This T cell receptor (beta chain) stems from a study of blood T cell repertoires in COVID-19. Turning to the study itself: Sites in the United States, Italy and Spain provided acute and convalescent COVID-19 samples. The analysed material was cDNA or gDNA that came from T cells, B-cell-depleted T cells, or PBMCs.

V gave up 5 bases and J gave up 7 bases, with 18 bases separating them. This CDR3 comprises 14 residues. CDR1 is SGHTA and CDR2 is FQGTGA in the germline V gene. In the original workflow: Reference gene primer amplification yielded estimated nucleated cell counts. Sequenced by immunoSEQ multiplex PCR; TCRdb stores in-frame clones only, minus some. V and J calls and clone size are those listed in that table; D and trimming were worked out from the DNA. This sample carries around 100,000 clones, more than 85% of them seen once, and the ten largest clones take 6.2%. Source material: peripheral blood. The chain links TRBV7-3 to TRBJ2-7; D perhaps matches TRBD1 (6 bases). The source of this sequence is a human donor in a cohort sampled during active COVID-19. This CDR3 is CASSPPHRVWEQYF. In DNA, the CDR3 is TGTGCCAGCAGCCCCCCACACAGGGTTTGGGAGCAGTACTTC.